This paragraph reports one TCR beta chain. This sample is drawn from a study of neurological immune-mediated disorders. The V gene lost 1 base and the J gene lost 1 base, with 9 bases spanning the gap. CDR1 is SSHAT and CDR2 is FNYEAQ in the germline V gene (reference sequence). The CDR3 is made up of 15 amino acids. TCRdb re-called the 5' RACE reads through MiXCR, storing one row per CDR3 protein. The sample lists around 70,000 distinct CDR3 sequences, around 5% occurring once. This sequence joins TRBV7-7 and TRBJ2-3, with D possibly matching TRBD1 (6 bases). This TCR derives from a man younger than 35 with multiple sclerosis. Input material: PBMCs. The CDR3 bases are TGTGCCAGCAGCTTAGGGGCAGGGGGCACAGATACGCAGTATTTT. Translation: CASSLGAGGTDTQYF.